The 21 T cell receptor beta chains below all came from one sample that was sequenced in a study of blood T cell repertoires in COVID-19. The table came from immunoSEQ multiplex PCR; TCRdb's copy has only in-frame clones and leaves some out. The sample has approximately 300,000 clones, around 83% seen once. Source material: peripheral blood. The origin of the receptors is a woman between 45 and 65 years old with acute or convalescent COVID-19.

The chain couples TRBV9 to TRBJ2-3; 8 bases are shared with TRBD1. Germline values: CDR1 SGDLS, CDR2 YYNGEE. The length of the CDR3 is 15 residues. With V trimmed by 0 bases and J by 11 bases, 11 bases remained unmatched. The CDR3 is CASSVGAGTGGEQYF. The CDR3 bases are TGTGCCAGCAGCGTAGGAGCGGGTACAGGGGGTGAGCAGTATTTT.

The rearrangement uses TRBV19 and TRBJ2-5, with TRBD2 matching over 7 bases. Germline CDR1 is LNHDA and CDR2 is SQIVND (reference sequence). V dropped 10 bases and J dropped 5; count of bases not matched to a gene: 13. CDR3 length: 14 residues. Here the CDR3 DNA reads TGTGCCACCCTCGGGGGAGGGATGGCCGAGACCCAGTACTTC. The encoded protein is CATLGGGMAETQYF.

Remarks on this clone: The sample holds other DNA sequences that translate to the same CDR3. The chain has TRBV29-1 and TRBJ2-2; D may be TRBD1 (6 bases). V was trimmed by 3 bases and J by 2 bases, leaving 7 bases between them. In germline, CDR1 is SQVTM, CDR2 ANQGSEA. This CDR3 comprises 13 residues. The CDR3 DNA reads TGCAGCGTTGACAGGGGAAACACCGGGGAGCTGTTTTTT. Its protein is CSVDRGNTGELFF.

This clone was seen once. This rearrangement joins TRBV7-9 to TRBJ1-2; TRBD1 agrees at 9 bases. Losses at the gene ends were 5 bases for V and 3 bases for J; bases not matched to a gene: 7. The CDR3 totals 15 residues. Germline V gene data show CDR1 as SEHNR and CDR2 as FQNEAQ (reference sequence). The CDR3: CASSGEDRGYYGYTF. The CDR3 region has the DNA TGTGCCAGCAGCGGGGAGGACAGGGGTTACTATGGCTACACCTTC.

This CDR3 reads CASSPNRAGADYGYTF. In DNA, the CDR3 is TGTGCCAGCAGCCCAAACCGGGCAGGGGCCGACTATGGCTACACCTTC. The J gene is TRBJ1-2, the V gene TRBV7-2; D possibly corresponds to TRBD1 (6 bases). Looked up from germline, CDR1 is SGHTA and CDR2 is FQGNSA. The CDR3 consists of 16 residues. Trimming took 5 bases from V and 3 from J, leaving 19 bases between them. Full variable domain (remainder filled in from reference TRBV7-2 and TRBJ1-2): GAGVSQSPSNKVTEKGKDVELRCDPISGHTALYWYRQSLGQGLEFLIYFQGNSAPDKSGLPSDRFSAERTGGSVSTLTIQRTQQEDSAVYLCASSPNRAGADYGYTFGSGTRLTVV.

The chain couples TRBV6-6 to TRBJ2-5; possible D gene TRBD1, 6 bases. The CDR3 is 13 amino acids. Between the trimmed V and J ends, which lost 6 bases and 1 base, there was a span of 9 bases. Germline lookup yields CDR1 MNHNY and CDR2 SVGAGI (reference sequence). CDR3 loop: CASRDSSQETQYF. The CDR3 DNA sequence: TGTGCCAGCAGGGACAGCTCCCAAGAGACCCAGTACTTC.

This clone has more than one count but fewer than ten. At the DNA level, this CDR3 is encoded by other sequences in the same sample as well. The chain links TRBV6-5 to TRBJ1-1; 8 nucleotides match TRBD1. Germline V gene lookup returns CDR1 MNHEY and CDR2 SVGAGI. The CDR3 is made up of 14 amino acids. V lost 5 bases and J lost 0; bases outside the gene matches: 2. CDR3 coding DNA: TGTGCCAGCAGTCCGACAGGGGTGAACACTGAAGCTTTCTTT. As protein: CASSPTGVNTEAFF.

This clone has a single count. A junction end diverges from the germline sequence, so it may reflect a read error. The CDR3 DNA reads as TGTGCCAGCAGCCGGTGGACAGGGGGAAACAATGAGCGGTTCTTC. Its protein product is CASSRWTGGNNERFF. The chain joins TRBV6-2 or TRBV6-3 to TRBJ2-1; 10 bases are shared with TRBD1. Germline CDR1 is MNHEY and CDR2 is SVGEGT. The CDR3 is 15 amino acids.

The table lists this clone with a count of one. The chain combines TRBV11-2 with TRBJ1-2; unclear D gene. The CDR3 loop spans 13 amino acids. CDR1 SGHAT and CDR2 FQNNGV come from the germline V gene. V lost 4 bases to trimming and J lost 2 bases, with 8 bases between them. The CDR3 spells CASSSLQNYGYTF. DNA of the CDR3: TGTGCCAGCAGCTCCCTACAGAACTATGGCTACACCTTC.

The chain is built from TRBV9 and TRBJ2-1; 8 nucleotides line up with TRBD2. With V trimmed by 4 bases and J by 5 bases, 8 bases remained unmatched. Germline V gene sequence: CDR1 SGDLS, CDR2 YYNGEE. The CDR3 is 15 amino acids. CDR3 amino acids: CASSFPPGGDNEQFF. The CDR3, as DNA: TGTGCCAGCAGCTTTCCTCCCGGGGGGGACAATGAGCAGTTCTTC.

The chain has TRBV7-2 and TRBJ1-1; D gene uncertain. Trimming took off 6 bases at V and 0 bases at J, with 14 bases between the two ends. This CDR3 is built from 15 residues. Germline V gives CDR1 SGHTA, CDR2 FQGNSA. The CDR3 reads CASRVSRGLNTEAFF. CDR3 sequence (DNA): TGTGCCAGCAGGGTATCCAGAGGCCTGAACACTGAAGCTTTCTTT.

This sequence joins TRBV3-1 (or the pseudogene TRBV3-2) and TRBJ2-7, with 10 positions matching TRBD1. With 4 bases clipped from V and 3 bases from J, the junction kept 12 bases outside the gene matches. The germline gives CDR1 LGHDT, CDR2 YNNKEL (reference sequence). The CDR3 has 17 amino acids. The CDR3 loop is CASSPRGNWDRGYEQYF. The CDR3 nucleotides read TGTGCCAGCAGCCCGAGGGGTAATTGGGACAGGGGCTACGAGCAGTACTTC.

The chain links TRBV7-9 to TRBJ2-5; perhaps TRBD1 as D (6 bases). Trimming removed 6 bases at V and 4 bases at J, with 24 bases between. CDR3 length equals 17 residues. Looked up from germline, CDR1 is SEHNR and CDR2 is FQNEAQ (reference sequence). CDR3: CASSSRLVQGVGETQYF. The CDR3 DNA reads TGTGCCAGCAGTTCCCGGCTCGTACAGGGAGTCGGAGAGACCCAGTACTTC.

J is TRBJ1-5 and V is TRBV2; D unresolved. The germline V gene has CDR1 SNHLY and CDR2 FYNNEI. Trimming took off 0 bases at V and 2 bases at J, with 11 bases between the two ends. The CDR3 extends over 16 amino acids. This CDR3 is CASSEALPRGNQPQHF. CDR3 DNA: TGTGCCAGCAGTGAAGCGCTACCGCGCGGCAATCAGCCCCAGCATTTT.

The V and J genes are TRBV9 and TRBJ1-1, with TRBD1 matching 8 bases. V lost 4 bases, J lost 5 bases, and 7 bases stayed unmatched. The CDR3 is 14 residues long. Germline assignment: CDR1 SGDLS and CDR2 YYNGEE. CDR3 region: CASSPGTGGTEAFF. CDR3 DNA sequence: TGTGCCAGCAGCCCCGGGACAGGCGGGACTGAAGCTTTCTTT.

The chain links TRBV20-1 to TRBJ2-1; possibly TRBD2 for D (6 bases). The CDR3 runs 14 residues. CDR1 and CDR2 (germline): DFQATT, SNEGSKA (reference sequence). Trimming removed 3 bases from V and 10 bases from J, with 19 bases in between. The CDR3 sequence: CSASPGTSREEQFF. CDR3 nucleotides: TGCAGTGCTAGTCCCGGGACTTCAAGAGAGGAGCAGTTCTTC.

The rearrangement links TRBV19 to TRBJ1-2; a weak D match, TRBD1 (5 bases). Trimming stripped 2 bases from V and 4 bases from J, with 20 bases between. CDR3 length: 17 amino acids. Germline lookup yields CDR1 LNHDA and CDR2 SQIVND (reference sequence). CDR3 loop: CASSITVVQGLAYGYTF. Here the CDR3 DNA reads TGTGCCAGTAGTATAACCGTGGTCCAGGGATTGGCCTATGGCTACACCTTC.

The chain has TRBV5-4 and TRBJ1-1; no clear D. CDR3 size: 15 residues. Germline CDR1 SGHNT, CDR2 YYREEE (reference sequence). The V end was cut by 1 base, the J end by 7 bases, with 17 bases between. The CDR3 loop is CASSLLGGQILEAFF. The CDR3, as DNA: TGTGCCAGCAGCTTGTTGGGCGGGCAGATACTTGAAGCTTTCTTT. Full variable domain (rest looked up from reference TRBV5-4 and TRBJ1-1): ETGVTQSPTHLIKTRGQQVTLRCSSQSGHNTVSWYQQALGQGPQFIFQYYREEENGRGNFPPRFSGLQFPNYSSELNVNALELDDSALYLCASSLLGGQILEAFFGQGTRLTVV.

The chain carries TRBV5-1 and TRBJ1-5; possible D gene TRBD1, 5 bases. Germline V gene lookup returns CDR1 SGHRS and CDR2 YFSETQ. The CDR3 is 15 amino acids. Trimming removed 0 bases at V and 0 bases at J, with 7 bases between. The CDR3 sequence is CASSLGQYSNQPQHF. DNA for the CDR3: TGCGCCAGCAGCTTGGGACAGTATAGCAATCAGCCCCAGCATTTT.

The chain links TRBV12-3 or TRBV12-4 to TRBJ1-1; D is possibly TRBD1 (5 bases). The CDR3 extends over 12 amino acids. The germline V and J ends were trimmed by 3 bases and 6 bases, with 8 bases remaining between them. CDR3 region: CASSFGGAEAFF. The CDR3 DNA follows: TGTGCCAGCAGTTTCGGAGGGGCTGAAGCTTTCTTT.

For the CDR3, the DNA is TGTGCCAGCAGTTTGCCGGGACAGGTCTACGAGCAGTACTTC. Protein: CASSLPGQVYEQYF. The chain is built from TRBV28 and TRBJ2-7; TRBD1 matches 8 bases. Trimming at V came to 3 bases and at J to 3 bases, leaving 4 bases not matched to a gene. This CDR3 has 14 residues. Germline lookup yields CDR1 MDHEN and CDR2 SYDVKM.